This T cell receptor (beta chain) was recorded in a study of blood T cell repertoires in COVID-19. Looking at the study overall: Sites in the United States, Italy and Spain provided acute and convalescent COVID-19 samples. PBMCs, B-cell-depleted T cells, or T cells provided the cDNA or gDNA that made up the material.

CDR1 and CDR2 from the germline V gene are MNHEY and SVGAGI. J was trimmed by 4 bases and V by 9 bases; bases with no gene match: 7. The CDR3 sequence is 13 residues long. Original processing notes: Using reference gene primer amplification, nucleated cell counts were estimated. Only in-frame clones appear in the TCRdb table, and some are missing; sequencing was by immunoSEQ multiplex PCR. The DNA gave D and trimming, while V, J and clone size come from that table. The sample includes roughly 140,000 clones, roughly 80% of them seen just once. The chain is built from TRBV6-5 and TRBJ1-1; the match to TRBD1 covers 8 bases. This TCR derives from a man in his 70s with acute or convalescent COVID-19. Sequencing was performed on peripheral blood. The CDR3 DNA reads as TGTGCCAGTGCTGACAGGGGCAGCACTGAAGCTTTCTTT. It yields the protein CASADRGSTEAFF.